This T cell receptor beta chain came from a study of T cells in Graves' hyperthyroidism and ophthalmopathy. About this clonotype: Its antigen is unknown.

The study's findings and limits: Blood also contained most expanded thyroid clonotypes above 0.001.

The CDR3 length is 17 residues. J lost 2 bases, V lost 4 bases, and 5 bases had no gene match. From germline, CDR1 is SGHNT and CDR2 YYREEE (reference sequence). RNA transcripts were the template for amplifying TCR beta CDR3 regions. TCR CDR3 underwent first-round RT-PCR with the HTBI primer set. TCRdb re-called the multiplex PCR reads with MiXCR, one entry per CDR3 protein. The table lists about 640,000 distinct CDR3 sequences, roughly 20% of them singletons, with about 35% in the top ten. This rearrangement joins TRBV5-4 to TRBJ2-2, with 13 bases lining up with TRBD2. The receptor was derived from a man aged 25-40 years with Graves' ophthalmopathy. Sequencing input: blood. CDR3 sequence: CASSAGLAGTNTGELFF. Here the CDR3 DNA reads TGTGCCAGCAGCGCGGGACTAGCGGGGACAAACACCGGGGAGCTGTTTTTT.